Included here is one T cell receptor (beta chain) sequence, with context. Measured with immunoSEQ multiplex PCR; TCRdb has only the in-frame clones, and not every one. The sample lists over a million clones, more than 95% occurring once. The V and J ends lost 5 bases and 0 bases respectively, with 13 bases between them. This CDR3 contains 15 residues. Germline CDR1 is MGHRA and CDR2 is YSYEKL. This record belongs to a study of shared clonotypes between healthy human individuals. The chain recombines TRBV4-1 with TRBJ2-5; D possibly corresponds to TRBD2 (6 bases). The clonotype comes from a man aged 30 to 39 in good health. Material for sequencing was naive CD4+ T cells sorted from blood. Stated subset: CD45RA+ positively selected. The CDR3 spells CASSVAEQYQETQYF. CDR3 DNA sequence: TGCGCCAGCAGCGTAGCGGAGCAGTACCAAGAGACCCAGTACTTC.